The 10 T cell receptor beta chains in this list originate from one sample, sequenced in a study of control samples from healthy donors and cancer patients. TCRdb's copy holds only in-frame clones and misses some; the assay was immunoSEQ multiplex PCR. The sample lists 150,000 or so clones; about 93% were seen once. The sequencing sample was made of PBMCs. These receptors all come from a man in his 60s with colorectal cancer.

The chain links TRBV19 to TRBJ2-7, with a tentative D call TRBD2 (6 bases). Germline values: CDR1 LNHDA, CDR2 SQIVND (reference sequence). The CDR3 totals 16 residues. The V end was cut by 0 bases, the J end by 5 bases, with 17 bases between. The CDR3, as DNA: TGTGCCAGTAGTATAGATAGAACCGGGAGTAGGAACGAGCAGTACTTC. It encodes CASSIDRTGSRNEQYF.

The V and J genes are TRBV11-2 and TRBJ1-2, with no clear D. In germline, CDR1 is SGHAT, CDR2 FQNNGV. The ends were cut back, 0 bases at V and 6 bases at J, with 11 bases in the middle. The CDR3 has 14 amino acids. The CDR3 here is CASSLDQLGNGYTF. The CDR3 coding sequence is TGTGCCAGCAGCTTAGATCAATTAGGGAATGGCTACACCTTC.

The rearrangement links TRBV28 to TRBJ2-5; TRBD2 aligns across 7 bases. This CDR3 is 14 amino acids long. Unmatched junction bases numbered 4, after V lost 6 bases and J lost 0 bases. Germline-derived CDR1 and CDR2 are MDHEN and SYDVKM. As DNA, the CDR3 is TGTGCCAGCAGACCACTAGCGAACCAAGAGACCCAGTACTTC. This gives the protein CASRPLANQETQYF.

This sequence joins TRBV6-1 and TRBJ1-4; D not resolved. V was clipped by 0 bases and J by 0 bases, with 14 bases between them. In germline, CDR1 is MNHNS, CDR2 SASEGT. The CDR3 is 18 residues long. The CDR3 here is CASSEARGRWSTNEKLFF. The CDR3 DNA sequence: TGTGCCAGCAGTGAAGCTCGCGGACGGTGGTCAACTAATGAAAAACTGTTTTTT.

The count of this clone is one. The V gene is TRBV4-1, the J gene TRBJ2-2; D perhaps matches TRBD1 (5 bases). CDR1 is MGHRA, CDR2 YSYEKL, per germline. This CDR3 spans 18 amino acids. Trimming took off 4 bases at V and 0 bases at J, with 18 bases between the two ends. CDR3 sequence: CASSLSPPGQSNTGELFF. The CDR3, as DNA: TGCGCCAGCAGCCTCTCTCCCCCAGGGCAATCGAACACCGGGGAGCTGTTTTTT.

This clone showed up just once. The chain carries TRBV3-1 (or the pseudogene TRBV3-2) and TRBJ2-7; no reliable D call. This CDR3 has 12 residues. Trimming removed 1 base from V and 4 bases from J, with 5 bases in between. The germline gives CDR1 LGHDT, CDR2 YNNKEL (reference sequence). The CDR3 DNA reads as TGTGCCAGCAGCCAAGCTAGTTACGAGCAGTACTTC. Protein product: CASSQASYEQYF.

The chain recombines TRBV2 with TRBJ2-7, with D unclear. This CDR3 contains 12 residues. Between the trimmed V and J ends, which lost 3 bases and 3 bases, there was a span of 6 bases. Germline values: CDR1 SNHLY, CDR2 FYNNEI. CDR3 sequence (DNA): TGTGCCAGCAGTGATTACAGCTACGAGCAGTACTTC. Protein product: CASSDYSYEQYF.

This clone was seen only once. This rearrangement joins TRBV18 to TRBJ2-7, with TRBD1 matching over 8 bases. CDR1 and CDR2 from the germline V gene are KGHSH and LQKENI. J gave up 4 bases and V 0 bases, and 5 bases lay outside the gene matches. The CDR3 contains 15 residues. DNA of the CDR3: TGTGCCAGCTCACCACCGGGACAGGCGACATACGAGCAGTACTTC. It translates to CASSPPGQATYEQYF.

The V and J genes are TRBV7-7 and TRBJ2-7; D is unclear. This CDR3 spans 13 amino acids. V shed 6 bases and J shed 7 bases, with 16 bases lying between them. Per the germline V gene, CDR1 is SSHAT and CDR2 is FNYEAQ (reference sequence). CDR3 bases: TGTGCCAGCAGTGCGGACGCCGCGTCTGAGCAGTACTTC. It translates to CASSADAASEQYF.

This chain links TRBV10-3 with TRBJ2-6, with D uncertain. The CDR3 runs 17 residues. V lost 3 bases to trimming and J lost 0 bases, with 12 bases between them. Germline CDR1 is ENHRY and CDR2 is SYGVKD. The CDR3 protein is CAISESQSPSGANVLTF. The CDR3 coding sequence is TGTGCCATCAGTGAATCACAGTCACCCTCTGGGGCCAACGTCCTGACTTTC.